The clone carrying this T cell receptor beta chain was detected a few times. Its matching antigen is unknown. The data originate from a study of post-analysis software for immune sequencing data. Study-wide results and limits: A handful of TRBV segments were significantly more frequent in patients than in controls. TRBV5-6, TRBV5-1 and TRBV20-1 were among these segments.

The TCR beta cDNA libraries carried unique molecular identifiers. TCRdb re-analysed the PCR reads in MiXCR, keeping a single row per CDR3 protein. The data show some 700,000 distinct CDR3 sequences, more than 50% seen once. Germline V gene lookup returns CDR1 SGHDT and CDR2 YYEEEE. Trimming removed 3 bases from V and 0 bases from J, with 9 bases in between. The CDR3 has 14 residues. The sample comprised blood. The sequence came from a girl between 2 and 10 years old with multiple sclerosis. This chain joins TRBV5-6 and TRBJ1-1, with D perhaps TRBD1 (6 bases). The CDR3 nucleotides are TGTGCCAGCAGCTCGGACAGTTTGAACACTGAAGCTTTCTTT. This gives the protein CASSSDSLNTEAFF.